One and the same sample provided the 5 T cell receptor beta chains below, sequenced in a study of human thymus T cells. The assay was immunoSEQ multiplex PCR, and TCRdb's table has in-frame clones only and misses some. Counted here are 35,000 to 45,000 clones, 85% to 95% occurring once; the ten biggest clones make up more than 0.1%. Sequenced sample: blood. These receptors all come from a boy under three years old with a congenital heart defect but otherwise immunologically healthy.

This rearrangement joins TRBV28 to TRBJ2-3; weak D call: TRBD1 (6 bases). V was shortened by 6 bases and J by 2 bases, with 12 bases between the two germline ends. Germline CDR1 and CDR2: MDHEN and SYDVKM. There are 14 residues in the CDR3. The CDR3 region has the DNA TGTGCCAGCAGCCCACAGGGCTTCACAGATACGCAGTATTTT. Its translation is CASSPQGFTDTQYF.

The J gene is TRBJ2-6, the V gene TRBV4-2; TRBD1 might be the D (5 bases). CDR1 and CDR2 from the germline V gene are LGHNA and YNFKEQ. V shed 1 base and J shed 0 bases, with 10 bases lying between them. This CDR3 comprises 17 residues. CDR3 region: CASSQGQPFSGANVLTF. CDR3 nucleotides: TGTGCCAGCAGCCAAGGACAGCCCTTCTCTGGGGCCAACGTCCTGACTTTC.

V usage is TRBV6-4 and J usage is TRBJ1-5, with 7 bases matching TRBD1. V dropped 5 bases and J dropped 3; count of bases not matched to a gene: 7. There are 15 residues in the CDR3. Germline CDR1 reads MRHNA; CDR2 reads SNTAGT. In nucleotides, the CDR3 is TGTGCCAGCAGTCCGACAGGGAACCTCAATCAGCCCCAGCATTTT. Its translation: CASSPTGNLNQPQHF.

V gene TRBV6-5 combines with J gene TRBJ1-6; D unresolved. Germline loops: CDR1 MNHEY, CDR2 SVGAGI. Deletions cut 1 base from V and 7 bases from J, with 14 bases between. The CDR3 runs to 16 residues. CDR3 coding DNA: TGTGCCAGCAGTTACTTAGGCCTGGGGAAGAATTCACCCCTCCACTTT. Translating gives CASSYLGLGKNSPLHF.

The rearrangement links TRBV5-1 to TRBJ2-3, with 8 bases that match TRBD2. The CDR3 spans 15 residues. The germline CDR1 and CDR2 sequences are SGHRS and YFSETQ. The V segment lost 2 bases and the J segment 3 bases; nucleotides outside the gene matches: 5. CDR3 nucleotide sequence: TGCGCCAGCAGCTTAAGCGGGGGAAAGACAGATACGCAGTATTTT. It is translated as CASSLSGGKTDTQYF.